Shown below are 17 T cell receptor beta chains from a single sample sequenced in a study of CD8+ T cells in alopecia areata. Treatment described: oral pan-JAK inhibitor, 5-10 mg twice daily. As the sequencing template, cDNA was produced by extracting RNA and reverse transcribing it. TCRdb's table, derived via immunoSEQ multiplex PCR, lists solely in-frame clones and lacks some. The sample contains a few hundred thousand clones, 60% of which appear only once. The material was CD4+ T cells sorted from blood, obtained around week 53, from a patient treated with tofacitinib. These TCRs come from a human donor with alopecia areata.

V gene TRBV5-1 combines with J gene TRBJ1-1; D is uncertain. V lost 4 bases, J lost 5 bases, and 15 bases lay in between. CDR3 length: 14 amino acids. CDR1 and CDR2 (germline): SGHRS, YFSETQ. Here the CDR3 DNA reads TGCGCCAGCAGCCCGCCTCTTACCGGAACTGAAGCTTTCTTT. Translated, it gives CASSPPLTGTEAFF.

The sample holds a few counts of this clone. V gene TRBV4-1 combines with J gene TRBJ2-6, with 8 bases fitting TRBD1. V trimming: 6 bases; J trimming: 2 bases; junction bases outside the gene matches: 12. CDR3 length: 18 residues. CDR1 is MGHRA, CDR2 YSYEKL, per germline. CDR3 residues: CASSHWTGTTTGANVLTF. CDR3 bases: TGCGCCAGCAGTCACTGGACAGGGACAACTACTGGGGCCAACGTCCTGACTTTC.

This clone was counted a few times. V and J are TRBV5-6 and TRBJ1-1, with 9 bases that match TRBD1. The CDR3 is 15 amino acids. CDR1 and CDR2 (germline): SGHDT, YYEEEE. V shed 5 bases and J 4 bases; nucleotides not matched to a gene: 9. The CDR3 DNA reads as TGTGCCAGCAGTTACTACAGGGGACAGGGCACTGAAGCTTTCTTT. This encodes CASSYYRGQGTEAFF.

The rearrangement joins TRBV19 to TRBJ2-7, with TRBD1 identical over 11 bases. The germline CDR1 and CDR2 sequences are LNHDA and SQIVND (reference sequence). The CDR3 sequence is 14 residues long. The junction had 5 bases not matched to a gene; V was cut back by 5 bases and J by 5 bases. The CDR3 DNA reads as TGTGCCAGTAGTCCCTGGACAGGGGGCAACGAGCAGTACTTC. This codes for CASSPWTGGNEQYF.

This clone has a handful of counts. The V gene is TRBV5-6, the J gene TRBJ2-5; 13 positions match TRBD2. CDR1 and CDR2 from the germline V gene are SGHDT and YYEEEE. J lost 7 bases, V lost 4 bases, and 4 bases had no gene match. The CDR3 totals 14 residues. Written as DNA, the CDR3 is TGTGCCAGCAGCCGGACTAGCGGGGGAGGGACCCAGTACTTC. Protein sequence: CASSRTSGGGTQYF. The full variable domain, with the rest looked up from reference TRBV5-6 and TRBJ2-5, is DAGVTQSPTHLIKTRGQQVTLRCSPKSGHDTVSWYQQALGQGPQFIFQYYEEEERQRGNFPDRFSGHQFPNYSSELNVNALLLGDSALYLCASSRTSGGGTQYFGPGTRLLVL.

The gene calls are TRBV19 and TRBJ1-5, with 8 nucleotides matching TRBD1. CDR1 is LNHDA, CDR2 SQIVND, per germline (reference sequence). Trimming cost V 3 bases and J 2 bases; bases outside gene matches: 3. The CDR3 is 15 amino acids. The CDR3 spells CASSMDREGNQPQHF. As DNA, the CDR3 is TGTGCCAGTAGTATGGACAGGGAGGGCAATCAGCCCCAGCATTTT.

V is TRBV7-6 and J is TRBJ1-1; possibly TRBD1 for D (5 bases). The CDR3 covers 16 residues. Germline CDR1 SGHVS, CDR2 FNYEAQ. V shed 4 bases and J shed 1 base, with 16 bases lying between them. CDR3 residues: CASSSDRSLRNTEAFF. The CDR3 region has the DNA TGTGCCAGCAGCTCCGACAGAAGTCTTAGGAACACTGAAGCTTTCTTT.

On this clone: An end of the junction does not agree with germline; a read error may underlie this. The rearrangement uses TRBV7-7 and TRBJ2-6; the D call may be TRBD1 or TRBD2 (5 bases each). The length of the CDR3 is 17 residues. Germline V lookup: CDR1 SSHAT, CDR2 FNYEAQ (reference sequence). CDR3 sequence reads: CASSLGVRGSGANVLTF. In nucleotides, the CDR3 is TGTGCTAGCAGCTTAGGGGTTCGGGGATCTGGGGCCAACGTCCTGACTTTC. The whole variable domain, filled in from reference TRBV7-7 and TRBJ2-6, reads GAGVSQSPRYKVTKRGQDVTLRCDPISSHATLYWYQQALGQGPEFLTYFNYEAQPDKSGLPSDRFSAERPEGSISTLTIQRTEQRDSAMYRCASSLGVRGSGANVLTFGAGSRLTVL.

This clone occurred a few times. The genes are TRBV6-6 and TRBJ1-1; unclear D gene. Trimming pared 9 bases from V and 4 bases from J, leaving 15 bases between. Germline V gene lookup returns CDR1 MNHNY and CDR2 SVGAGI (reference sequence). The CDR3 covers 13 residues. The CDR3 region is CASSRVRGTEAFF. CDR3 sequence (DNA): TGTGCCAGTAGCCGCGTTCGGGGCACTGAAGCTTTCTTT.

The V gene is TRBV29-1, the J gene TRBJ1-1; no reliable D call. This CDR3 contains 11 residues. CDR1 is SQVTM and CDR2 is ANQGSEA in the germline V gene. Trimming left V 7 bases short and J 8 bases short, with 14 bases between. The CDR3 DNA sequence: TGCAGCGGGGGAGAGGCCTGGGAAGCTTTCTTT. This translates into CSGGEAWEAFF. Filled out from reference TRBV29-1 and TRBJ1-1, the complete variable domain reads SAVISQKPSRDICQRGTSLTIQCQVDSQVTMMFWYRQQPGQSLTLIATANQGSEATYESGFVIDKFPISRPNLTFSTLTVSNMSPEDSSIYLCSGGEAWEAFFGQGTRLTVV.

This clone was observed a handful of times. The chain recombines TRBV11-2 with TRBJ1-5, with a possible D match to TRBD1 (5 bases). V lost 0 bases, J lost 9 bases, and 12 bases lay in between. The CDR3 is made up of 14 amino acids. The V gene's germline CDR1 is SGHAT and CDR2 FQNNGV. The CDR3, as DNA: TGTGCCAGCAGCTTAGATAAGGGGTCTGGGCCCCAGCATTTT. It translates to CASSLDKGSGPQHF.

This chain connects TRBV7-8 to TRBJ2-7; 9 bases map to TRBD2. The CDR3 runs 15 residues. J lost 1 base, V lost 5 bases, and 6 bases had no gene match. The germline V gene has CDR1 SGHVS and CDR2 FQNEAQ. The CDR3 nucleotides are TGTGCCAGCAGCCGTAGCGGGGGCGCATCCTACGAGCAGTACTTC. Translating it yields CASSRSGGASYEQYF.

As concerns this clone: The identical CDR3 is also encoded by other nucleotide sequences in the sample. This CDR3 is CSVEWGNTEAFF. The DNA for the CDR3 is TGCAGCGTGGAGTGGGGGAACACTGAAGCTTTCTTT. This chain links TRBV29-1 with TRBJ1-1, with D hard to call. The V end was cut by 6 bases, the J end by 1 base, with 9 bases between. The germline CDR1 and CDR2 sequences are SQVTM and ANQGSEA. There are 12 residues in the CDR3.

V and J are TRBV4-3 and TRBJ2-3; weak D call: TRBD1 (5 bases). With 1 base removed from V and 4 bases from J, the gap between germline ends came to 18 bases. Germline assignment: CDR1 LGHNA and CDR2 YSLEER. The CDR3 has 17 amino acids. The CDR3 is CASSQGAGQVVADTQYF. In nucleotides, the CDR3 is TGCGCCAGCAGCCAAGGTGCAGGGCAGGTGGTTGCAGATACGCAGTATTTT.

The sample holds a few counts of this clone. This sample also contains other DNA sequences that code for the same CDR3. CDR3: CASSPPSTDTQYF. CDR3 bases: TGTGCCAGCTCACCACCTAGCACAGATACGCAGTATTTT. This sequence joins TRBV18 and TRBJ2-3, with D hard to call. CDR3 length: 13 residues. V gave up 0 bases and J gave up 0 bases, with 1 base separating them. CDR1 is KGHSH and CDR2 is LQKENI in the germline V gene.

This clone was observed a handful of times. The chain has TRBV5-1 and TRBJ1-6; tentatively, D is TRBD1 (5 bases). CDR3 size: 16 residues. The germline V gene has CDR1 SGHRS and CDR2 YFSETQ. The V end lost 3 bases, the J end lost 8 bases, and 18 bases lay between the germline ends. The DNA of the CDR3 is TGCGCCAGCAGCTGGACGACAGCGCGGTTTGATTCACCCCTCCACTTT. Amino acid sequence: CASSWTTARFDSPLHF.

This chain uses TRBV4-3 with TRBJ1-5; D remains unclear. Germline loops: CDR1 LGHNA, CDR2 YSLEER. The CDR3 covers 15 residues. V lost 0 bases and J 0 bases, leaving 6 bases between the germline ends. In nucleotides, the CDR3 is TGCGCCAGCAGCCAAGAGGCAGTTAGCAATCAGCCCCAGCATTTT. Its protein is CASSQEAVSNQPQHF.